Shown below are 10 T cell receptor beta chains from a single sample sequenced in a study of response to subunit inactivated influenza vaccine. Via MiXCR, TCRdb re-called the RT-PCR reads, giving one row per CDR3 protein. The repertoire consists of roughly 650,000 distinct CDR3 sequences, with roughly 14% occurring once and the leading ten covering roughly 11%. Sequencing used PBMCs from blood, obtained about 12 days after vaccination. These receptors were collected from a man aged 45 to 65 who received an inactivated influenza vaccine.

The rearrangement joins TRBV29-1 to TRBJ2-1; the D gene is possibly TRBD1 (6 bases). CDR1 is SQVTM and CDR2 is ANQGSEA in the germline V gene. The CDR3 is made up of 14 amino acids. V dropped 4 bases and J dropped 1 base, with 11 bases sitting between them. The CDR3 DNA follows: TGCAGCGTTGCCGGGACAAATTCCTACAATGAGCAGTTCTTC. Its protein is CSVAGTNSYNEQFF.

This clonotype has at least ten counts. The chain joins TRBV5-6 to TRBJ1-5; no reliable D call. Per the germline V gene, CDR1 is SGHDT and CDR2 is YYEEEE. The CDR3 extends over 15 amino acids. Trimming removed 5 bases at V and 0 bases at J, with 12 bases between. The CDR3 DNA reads TGTGCCAGCAGTCTTGGCCCCTATAGCAATCAGCCCCAGCATTTT. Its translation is CASSLGPYSNQPQHF.

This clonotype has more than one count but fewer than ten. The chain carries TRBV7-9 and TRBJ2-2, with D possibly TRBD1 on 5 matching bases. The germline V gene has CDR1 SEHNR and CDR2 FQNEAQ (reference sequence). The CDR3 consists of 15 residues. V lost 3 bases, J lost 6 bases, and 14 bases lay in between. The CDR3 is CASSFYGRVAGELFF. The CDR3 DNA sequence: TGTGCCAGCAGCTTCTACGGCAGGGTTGCCGGGGAGCTGTTTTTT.

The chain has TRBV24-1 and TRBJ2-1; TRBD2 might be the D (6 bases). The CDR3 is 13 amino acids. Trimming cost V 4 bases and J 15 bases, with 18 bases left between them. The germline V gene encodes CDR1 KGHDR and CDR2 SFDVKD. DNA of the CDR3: TGTGCCACCAGTGACCAACTCGGGACTGTAGGGTTCTTC. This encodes CATSDQLGTVGFF.

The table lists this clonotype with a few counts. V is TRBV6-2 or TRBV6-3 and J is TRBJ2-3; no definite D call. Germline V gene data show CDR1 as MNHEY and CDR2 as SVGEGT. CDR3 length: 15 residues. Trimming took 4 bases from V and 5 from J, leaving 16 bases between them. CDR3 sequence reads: CASSFQLKVGDTQYF. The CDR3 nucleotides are TGTGCCAGCAGTTTCCAGCTCAAAGTGGGAGATACGCAGTATTTT.

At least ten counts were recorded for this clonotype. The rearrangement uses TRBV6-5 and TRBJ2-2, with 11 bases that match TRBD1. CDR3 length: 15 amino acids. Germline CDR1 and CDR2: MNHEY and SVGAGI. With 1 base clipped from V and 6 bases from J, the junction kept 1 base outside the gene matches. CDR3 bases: TGTGCCAGCAGTTACTTGGGACAGGGGGCCGGGGAGCTGTTTTTT. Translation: CASSYLGQGAGELFF.

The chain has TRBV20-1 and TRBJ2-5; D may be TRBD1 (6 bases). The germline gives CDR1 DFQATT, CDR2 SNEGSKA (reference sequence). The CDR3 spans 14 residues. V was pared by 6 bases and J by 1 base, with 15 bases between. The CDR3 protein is CSATRGQTQETQYF. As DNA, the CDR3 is TGCAGTGCGACTCGCGGACAGACCCAAGAGACCCAGTACTTC.

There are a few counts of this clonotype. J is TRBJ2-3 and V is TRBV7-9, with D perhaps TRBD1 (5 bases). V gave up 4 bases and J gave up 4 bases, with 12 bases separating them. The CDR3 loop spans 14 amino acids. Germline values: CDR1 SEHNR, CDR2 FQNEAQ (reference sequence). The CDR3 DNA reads TGTGCCAGCAGCTGGACACGGCCCCCAGATACGCAGTATTTT. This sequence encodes CASSWTRPPDTQYF. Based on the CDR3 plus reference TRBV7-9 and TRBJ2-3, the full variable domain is DTGVSQNPRHKITKRGQNVTFRCDPISEHNRLYWYRQTLGQGPEFLTYFQNEAQLEKSRLLSDRFSAERPKGSFSTLEIQRTEQGDSAMYLCASSWTRPPDTQYFGPGTRLTVL.

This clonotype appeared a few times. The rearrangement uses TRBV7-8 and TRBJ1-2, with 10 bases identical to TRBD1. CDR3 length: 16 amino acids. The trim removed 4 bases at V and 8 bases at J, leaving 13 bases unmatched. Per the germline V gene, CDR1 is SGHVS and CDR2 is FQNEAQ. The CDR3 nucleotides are TGTGCCAGCAGCTCTTTGACAGGGGGCGCATCCCGCGGCTACACCTTC. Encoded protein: CASSSLTGGASRGYTF. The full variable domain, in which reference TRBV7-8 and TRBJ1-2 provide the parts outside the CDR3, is GAGVSQSPRYKVAKRGQDVALRCDPISGHVSLFWYQQALGQGPEFLTYFQNEAQLDKSGLPSDRFFAERPEGSVSTLKIQRTQQEDSAVYLCASSSLTGGASRGYTFGSGTRLTVV.

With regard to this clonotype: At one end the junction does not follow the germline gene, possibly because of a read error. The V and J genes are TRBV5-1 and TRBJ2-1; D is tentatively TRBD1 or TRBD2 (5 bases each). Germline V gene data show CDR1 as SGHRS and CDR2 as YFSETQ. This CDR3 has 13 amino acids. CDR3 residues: CASSPGPYDEQFF. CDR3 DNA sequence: TGCGCCAGCAGCCCGGGACCCTACGATGAGCAGTTCTTC.